This TCR beta chain was identified during a study of Ad26.COV2.S vaccination and SARS-CoV-2 variants. This table comes from immunoSEQ multiplex PCR, and its TCRdb copy is limited to in-frame clones, with some not included. The sample has approximately 300,000 clones; just over 85% are singletons. Points on this clone: Antigen: not known.

The study's findings and limits: Reports say spike-specific CD8+ and CD4+ T cell responses covered substantial breadth after vaccination.

Sample treatment: around 19 received Ad26.COV2.S at low or high dose, single or two shots; several received placebo; per-sample allocation not given. The investigators took samples on day 63 after the first vaccine or placebo injection. In the vaccine, an Ad26 vector expressed the SARS-CoV-2 spike of the Wuhan strain. Sample: peripheral blood, taken in a trial of Ad26.COV2.S vaccine versus placebo. This receptor was identified in a person aged 18-60 years who received the Ad26.COV2.S COVID-19 vaccine or a placebo.

The CDR3 DNA reads TGCGCCAGCAGCTTGGAAGGGCATGGCTACACCTTC. Translation gives CASSLEGHGYTF. The chain couples TRBV5-1 to TRBJ1-2; D unresolved. The CDR3 is 12 amino acids. Trimming removed 0 bases at V and 6 bases at J, with 6 bases between. CDR1 is SGHRS and CDR2 is YFSETQ in the germline V gene.